The 26 T cell receptor beta chains below were found in one sample sequenced in a study of regulatory dendritic cells for organ transplantation. Generated by immunoSEQ multiplex PCR, the TCRdb table keeps only in-frame clones and is missing some. The table shows 25,000 to 30,000 clones, with roughly 84% occurring only once. Sequencing was carried out using naive CD8+ T cells from blood. Subset meaning: CD45RA+ naive T cells. These receptors were collected from a human donor in good health.

V usage is TRBV9 and J usage is TRBJ2-7, with TRBD1 identical over 9 bases. CDR3 size: 14 residues. The trim removed 3 bases at V and 6 bases at J, leaving 7 bases unmatched. From germline, CDR1 is SGDLS and CDR2 YYNGEE. The CDR3 DNA is TGTGCCAGCAGCGCCCCCGGGACAGGGCCCGAGCAGTACTTC. Translating gives CASSAPGTGPEQYF. The variable domain in full, completed from reference TRBV9 and TRBJ2-7, reads DSGVTQTPKHLITATGQRVTLRCSPRSGDLSVYWYQQSLDQGLQFLIQYYNGEERAKGNILERFSAQQFPDLHSELNLSSLELGDSALYFCASSAPGTGPEQYFGPGTRLTVT.

The rearrangement links TRBV5-6 to TRBJ2-7, with 8 bases fitting TRBD2. In germline, CDR1 is SGHDT, CDR2 YYEEEE. V lost 2 bases, J lost 4 bases, and 11 bases stayed unmatched. The length of the CDR3 is 16 residues. DNA for the CDR3: TGTGCCAGCAGCTTTCCCAGTGAGCGGGGGCAGTACGAGCAGTACTTC. Amino acids: CASSFPSERGQYEQYF.

The J gene is TRBJ2-7, the V gene TRBV6-1; D may be TRBD2 (5 bases). Trimming removed 8 bases at V and 5 bases at J, with 22 bases between. The CDR3 extends over 15 amino acids. CDR1 is MNHNS and CDR2 is SASEGT in the germline V gene. The CDR3 DNA reads as TGTGCCAGCGACTTTGGACCGCTTACCGGGAACGAGCAGTACTTC. Its translation is CASDFGPLTGNEQYF.

The chain employs TRBV6-5 and TRBJ2-1; 7 positions match TRBD2. J gave up 9 bases and V 6 bases, and 5 bases lay outside the gene matches. This CDR3 comprises 12 residues. The germline V gene has CDR1 MNHEY and CDR2 SVGAGI. CDR3 loop: CASSPPGGEQFF. The CDR3 DNA reads TGTGCCAGCAGCCCTCCGGGGGGTGAGCAGTTCTTC.

This sequence joins TRBV13 and TRBJ2-1; 11 bases align to TRBD2. CDR1 and CDR2 (germline): PRHDT, FYEKMQ (reference sequence). The CDR3 is made up of 15 amino acids. J gave up 3 bases and V 5 bases, and 3 bases lay outside the gene matches. Here the CDR3 reads CASSPSGGRYNEQFF. The CDR3 bases are TGTGCCAGCAGCCCTAGCGGGGGGCGCTACAATGAGCAGTTCTTC.

This clone was detected only once. V usage is TRBV4-3 and J usage is TRBJ2-7; 11 bases line up with TRBD2. Germline V gene data show CDR1 as LGHNA and CDR2 as YSLEER. This CDR3 is built from 16 residues. Trimming at V came to 1 base and at J to 6 bases, leaving 8 bases not matched to a gene. The CDR3 here is CASSQGSGGAVPEQYF. The DNA for the CDR3 is TGCGCCAGCAGCCAAGGTAGCGGGGGGGCTGTCCCCGAGCAGTACTTC.

The chain links TRBV6-6 to TRBJ2-1, with TRBD2 matching over 8 bases. The V gene end was trimmed by 7 bases and the J gene end by 5 bases; junction bases not matched to a gene: 7. The length of the CDR3 is 14 residues. Germline loops: CDR1 MNHNY, CDR2 SVGAGI (reference sequence). CDR3 coding DNA: TGTGCCAGCAAGGAGCGGGGGCCCAACAATGAGCAGTTCTTC. Residues: CASKERGPNNEQFF.

The J gene is TRBJ1-6, the V gene TRBV4-1, with 8 positions matching TRBD1. CDR1 is MGHRA and CDR2 is YSYEKL in the germline V gene. The CDR3 extends over 16 amino acids. Germline trimming cut 1 base from V and 9 bases from J; bases unmatched to any gene: 8. The CDR3: CASSQVLGTGGSPLHF. Here the CDR3 DNA reads TGCGCCAGCAGCCAAGTCTTAGGTACAGGGGGTTCACCCCTCCACTTT.

Written as DNA, the CDR3 is TGCAGCGTTGAAGGGGACAGCTTCCTTAACTATGGCTACACCTTC. This encodes CSVEGDSFLNYGYTF. The chain recombines TRBV29-1 with TRBJ1-2; 7 nucleotides agree with TRBD1. With V trimmed by 1 base and J by 1 base, 6 bases remained unmatched. This CDR3 contains 15 residues. Germline assignment: CDR1 SQVTM and CDR2 ANQGSEA.

The chain joins TRBV4-2 to TRBJ2-2; D perhaps matches TRBD1 (6 bases). Per germline, CDR1 LGHNA and CDR2 YNFKEQ. V was pared by 0 bases and J by 1 base, with 15 bases between. This CDR3 has 18 residues. The chain's CDR3 is CASSQDPNRVQNTGELFF. CDR3 nucleotides: TGTGCCAGCAGCCAAGATCCCAACAGGGTTCAGAACACCGGGGAGCTGTTTTTT.

CDR3 loop: CSVEVLSEGHSYEQYF. Written as DNA, the CDR3 is TGCAGCGTTGAAGTCCTTTCAGAGGGCCACTCCTACGAGCAGTACTTC. V gene TRBV29-1 combines with J gene TRBJ2-7, with a tentative D call TRBD2 (5 bases). Germline V gene sequence: CDR1 SQVTM, CDR2 ANQGSEA. The V and J ends lost 1 base and 0 bases respectively, with 16 bases between them. This CDR3 comprises 16 residues.

The V and J genes are TRBV19 and TRBJ1-5, with D uncertain. The CDR3 is made up of 17 amino acids. Trimming removed 10 bases at V and 2 bases at J, with 24 bases between. In germline, CDR1 is LNHDA, CDR2 SQIVND (reference sequence). The CDR3 reads CATNQHRGGRGNQPQHF. CDR3 bases: TGTGCCACGAACCAACACCGGGGAGGTAGGGGCAATCAGCCCCAGCATTTT.

The chain links TRBV5-4 to TRBJ1-3, with TRBD1 identical over 7 bases. This CDR3 has 15 residues. Germline-derived CDR1 and CDR2 are SGHNT and YYREEE (reference sequence). The V gene end was trimmed by 3 bases and the J gene end by 4 bases; junction bases not matched to a gene: 7. CDR3: CASSSPTGPGNTIYF. DNA for the CDR3: TGTGCCAGCAGCTCTCCGACAGGGCCCGGAAACACCATATATTTT.

This chain joins TRBV2 and TRBJ2-4; TRBD2 aligns across 7 bases. Germline V gene data show CDR1 as SNHLY and CDR2 as FYNNEI. With 5 bases clipped from V and 0 bases from J, the junction kept 4 bases outside the gene matches. The CDR3 is 15 residues long. The CDR3 spells CASSRASGAKNIQYF. CDR3 bases: TGTGCCAGCAGTCGGGCTAGCGGAGCCAAAAACATTCAGTACTTC.

This chain uses TRBV7-6 with TRBJ2-1; 9 nucleotides match TRBD2. After removal of 1 base from V and 4 bases from J, the junction contained 5 bases not matched to a gene. Germline values: CDR1 SGHVS, CDR2 FNYEAQ. The CDR3 length is 16 residues. The CDR3 region has the DNA TGTGCCAGCAGCTTAGGACTAGCGGACCTGTACAATGAGCAGTTCTTC. Its protein product is CASSLGLADLYNEQFF.

The V and J genes are TRBV6-4 and TRBJ2-1, with TRBD1 matching 10 bases. The junction had 4 bases not matched to a gene; V was cut back by 0 bases and J by 5 bases. CDR3 length equals 16 residues. Looked up from germline, CDR1 is MRHNA and CDR2 is SNTAGT. The CDR3 nucleotides read TGTGCCAGCAGTGACTCGAGGACAGGGGGAAACAATGAGCAGTTCTTC. Residues: CASSDSRTGGNNEQFF.

The V call is TRBV10-3, the J call TRBJ2-1; TRBD2 aligns across 13 bases. This CDR3 has 16 amino acids. V lost 4 bases, J lost 5 bases, and 5 bases stayed unmatched. Germline V gene sequence: CDR1 ENHRY, CDR2 SYGVKD. CDR3 region: CAISGLLAGGNNEQFF. The CDR3 nucleotides are TGTGCCATCAGTGGGTTACTAGCGGGGGGGAACAATGAGCAGTTCTTC.

V and J are TRBV27 and TRBJ1-1; D gene unclear. Per the germline V gene, CDR1 is MNHEY and CDR2 is SMNVEV (reference sequence). The CDR3 length is 14 residues. The germline V and J ends were trimmed by 3 bases and 5 bases, with 13 bases remaining between them. This chain's CDR3 is CASSFSGRLTEAFF. The CDR3 DNA follows: TGTGCCAGCAGTTTTTCGGGTCGGCTGACTGAAGCTTTCTTT.

The chain links TRBV19 to TRBJ1-5; 7 bases match TRBD1. The CDR3 spans 15 residues. Per the germline V gene, CDR1 is LNHDA and CDR2 is SQIVND (reference sequence). Trimming at V came to 3 bases and at J to 6 bases, leaving 8 bases not matched to a gene. DNA for the CDR3: TGTGCCAGTAGTATGACAGGGTCGAATTCTCAGCCCCAGCATTTT. This encodes CASSMTGSNSQPQHF. Drawing the rest from reference TRBV19 and TRBJ1-5, the complete variable domain is DGGITQSPKYLFRKEGQNVTLSCEQNLNHDAMYWYRQDPGQGLRLIYYSQIVNDFQKGDIAEGYSVSREKKESFPLTVTSAQKNPTAFYLCASSMTGSNSQPQHFGDGTRLSIL.

The chain recombines TRBV6-5 with TRBJ1-5, with unresolved D. V shed 0 bases and J shed 4 bases, with 10 bases lying between them. Germline V gene sequence: CDR1 MNHEY, CDR2 SVGAGI. The CDR3 contains 15 residues. CDR3 in amino acids: CASSYSFEQNQPQHF. Here the CDR3 DNA reads TGTGCCAGCAGTTACTCATTTGAGCAAAATCAGCCCCAGCATTTT.

In its sample, this clone was seen once. The chain links TRBV5-8 to TRBJ2-1; D call uncertain. Trimming took 4 bases from V and 3 from J, leaving 8 bases between them. The V gene's germline CDR1 is SGHTS and CDR2 YDEGEE. The CDR3 runs 13 residues. The CDR3, as DNA: TGTGCCAGCAGCAGCTCCCTCTACAATGAGCAGTTCTTC. Amino acid sequence: CASSSSLYNEQFF.

This clone was counted once. The rearrangement uses TRBV5-6 and TRBJ2-6; 10 bases map to TRBD1. Germline CDR1 and CDR2: SGHDT and YYEEEE. With 2 bases clipped from V and 3 bases from J, the junction kept 11 bases outside the gene matches. The CDR3 has 19 residues. The CDR3 here is CASSFGPGTGVSGANVLTF. CDR3 sequence (DNA): TGTGCCAGCAGCTTCGGACCCGGGACAGGGGTTAGTGGGGCCAACGTCCTGACTTTC.

V gene TRBV11-3 combines with J gene TRBJ1-1; 8 nucleotides match TRBD1. The germline gives CDR1 SGHNT, CDR2 YENEEA. J lost 3 bases, V lost 0 bases, and 3 bases had no gene match. This CDR3 is built from 15 residues. The CDR3 reads CASSLDRGPDTEAFF. For the CDR3, the DNA is TGTGCCAGCAGCTTAGACAGGGGGCCCGACACTGAAGCTTTCTTT.

V is TRBV7-9 and J is TRBJ2-7, with TRBD2 matching 8 bases. The V and J ends lost 5 bases and 4 bases, in that order; junction bases with no gene match: 7. The V gene's germline CDR1 is SEHNR and CDR2 FQNEAQ (reference sequence). The CDR3 has 14 residues. CDR3 bases: TGTGCCAGCAGCCAGCGGGGGCGCGAGTACGAGCAGTACTTC. It translates to CASSQRGREYEQYF.

This chain joins TRBV5-1 and TRBJ2-1; 9 positions match TRBD1. This CDR3 comprises 12 residues. V lost 3 bases to trimming and J lost 9 bases; unmatched junction nucleotides: 1. CDR1 is SGHRS and CDR2 is YFSETQ in the germline V gene. CDR3 DNA sequence: TGCGCCAGCAGCTGGACAGGGGTTGAGCAGTTCTTC. This encodes CASSWTGVEQFF.

The gene calls are TRBV5-1 and TRBJ1-1, with TRBD1 matching 7 bases. The CDR3 is 14 amino acids. CDR1 is SGHRS, CDR2 YFSETQ, per germline. V lost 4 bases to trimming and J lost 0 bases; unmatched junction nucleotides: 3. The CDR3 DNA follows: TGCGCCAGCAGCATGACAGGGCTGAACACTGAAGCTTTCTTT. Translated: CASSMTGLNTEAFF.